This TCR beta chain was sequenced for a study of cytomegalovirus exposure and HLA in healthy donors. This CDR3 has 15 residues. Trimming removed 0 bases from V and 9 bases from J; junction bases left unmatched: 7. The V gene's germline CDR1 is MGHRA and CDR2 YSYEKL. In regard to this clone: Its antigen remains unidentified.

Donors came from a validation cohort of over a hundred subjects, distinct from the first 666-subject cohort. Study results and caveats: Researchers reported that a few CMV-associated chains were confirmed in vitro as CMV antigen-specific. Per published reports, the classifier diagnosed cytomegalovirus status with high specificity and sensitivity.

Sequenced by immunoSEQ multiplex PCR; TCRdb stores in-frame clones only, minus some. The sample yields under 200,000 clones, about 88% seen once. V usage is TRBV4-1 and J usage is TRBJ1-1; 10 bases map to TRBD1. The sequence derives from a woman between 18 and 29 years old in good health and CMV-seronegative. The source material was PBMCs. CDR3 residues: CASSQDGTGDEKAFF. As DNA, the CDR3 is TGCGCCAGCAGCCAAGACGGGACAGGGGATGAGAAAGCTTTCTTT.